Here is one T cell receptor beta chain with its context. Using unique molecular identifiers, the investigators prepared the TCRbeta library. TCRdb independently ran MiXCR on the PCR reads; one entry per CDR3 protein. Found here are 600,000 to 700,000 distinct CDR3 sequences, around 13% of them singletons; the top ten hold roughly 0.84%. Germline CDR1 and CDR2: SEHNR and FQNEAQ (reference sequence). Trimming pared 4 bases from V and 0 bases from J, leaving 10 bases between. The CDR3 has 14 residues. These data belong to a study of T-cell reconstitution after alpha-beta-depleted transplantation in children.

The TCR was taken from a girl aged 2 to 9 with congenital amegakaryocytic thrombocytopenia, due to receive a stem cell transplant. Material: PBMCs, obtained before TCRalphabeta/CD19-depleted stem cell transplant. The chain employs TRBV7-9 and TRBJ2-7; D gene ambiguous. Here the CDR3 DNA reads TGTGCCAGCAGCTCGCAGGACCTCTCCTACGAGCAGTACTTC. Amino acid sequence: CASSSQDLSYEQYF.